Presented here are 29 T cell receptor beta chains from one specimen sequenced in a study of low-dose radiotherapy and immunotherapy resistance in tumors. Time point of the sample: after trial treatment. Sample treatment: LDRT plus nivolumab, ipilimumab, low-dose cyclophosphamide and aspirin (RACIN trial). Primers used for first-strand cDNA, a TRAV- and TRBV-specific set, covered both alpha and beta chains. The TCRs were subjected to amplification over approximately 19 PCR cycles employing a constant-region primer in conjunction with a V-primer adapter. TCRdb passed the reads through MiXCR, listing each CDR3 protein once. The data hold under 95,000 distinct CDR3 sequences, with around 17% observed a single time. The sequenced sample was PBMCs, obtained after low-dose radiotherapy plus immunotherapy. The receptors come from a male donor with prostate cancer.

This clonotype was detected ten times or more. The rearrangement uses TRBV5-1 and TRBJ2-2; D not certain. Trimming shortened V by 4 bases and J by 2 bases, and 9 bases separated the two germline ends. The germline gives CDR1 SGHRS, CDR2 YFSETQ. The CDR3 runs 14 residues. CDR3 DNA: TGCGCCAGCAGCACACGACAAAACACCGGGGAGCTGTTTTTT. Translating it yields CASSTRQNTGELFF.

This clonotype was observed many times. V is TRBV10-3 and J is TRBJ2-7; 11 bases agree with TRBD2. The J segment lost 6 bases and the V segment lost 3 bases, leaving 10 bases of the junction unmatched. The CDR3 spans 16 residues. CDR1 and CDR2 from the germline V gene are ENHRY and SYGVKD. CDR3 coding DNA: TGTGCCATCAGTGAAGCGTGGGTACTAGCGGGAGCCGAGCAGTACTTC. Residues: CAISEAWVLAGAEQYF.

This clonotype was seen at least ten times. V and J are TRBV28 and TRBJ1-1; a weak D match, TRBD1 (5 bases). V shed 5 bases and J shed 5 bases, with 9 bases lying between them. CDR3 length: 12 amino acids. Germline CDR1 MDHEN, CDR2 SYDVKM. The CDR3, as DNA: TGTGCCAGCAGTCCCGACAGAACTGAAGCTTTCTTT. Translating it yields CASSPDRTEAFF. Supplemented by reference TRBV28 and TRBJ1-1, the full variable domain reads DVKVTQSSRYLVKRTGEKVFLECVQDMDHENMFWYRQDPGLGLRLIYFSYDVKMKEKGDIPEGYSVSREKKERFSLILESASTNQTSMYLCASSPDRTEAFFGQGTRLTVV.

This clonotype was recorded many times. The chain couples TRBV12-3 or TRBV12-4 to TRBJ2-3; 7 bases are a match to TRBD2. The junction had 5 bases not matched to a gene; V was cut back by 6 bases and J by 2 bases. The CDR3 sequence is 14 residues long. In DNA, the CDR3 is TGTGCCAGCAGCAGTCGGGAGGACACAGATACGCAGTATTTT. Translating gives CASSSREDTDTQYF.

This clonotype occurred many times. CDR3 DNA: TGTGCCAGCTTTGCCACAGGGAAGAGCTCCTACAATGAGCAGTTCTTC. It encodes CASFATGKSSYNEQFF. The chain has TRBV6-2 or TRBV6-3 and TRBJ2-1, with D perhaps matching TRBD1 (6 bases). This CDR3 comprises 16 residues. The germline gives CDR1 MNHEY, CDR2 SVGEGT. V gave up 8 bases and J gave up 0 bases, with 17 bases separating them.

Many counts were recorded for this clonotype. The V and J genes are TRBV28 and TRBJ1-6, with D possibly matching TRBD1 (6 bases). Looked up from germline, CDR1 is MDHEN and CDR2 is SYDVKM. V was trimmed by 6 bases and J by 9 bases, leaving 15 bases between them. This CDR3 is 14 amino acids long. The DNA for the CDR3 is TGTGCCAGCAGCACCGGACAGAGGATTTCACCCCTCCACTTT. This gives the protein CASSTGQRISPLHF.

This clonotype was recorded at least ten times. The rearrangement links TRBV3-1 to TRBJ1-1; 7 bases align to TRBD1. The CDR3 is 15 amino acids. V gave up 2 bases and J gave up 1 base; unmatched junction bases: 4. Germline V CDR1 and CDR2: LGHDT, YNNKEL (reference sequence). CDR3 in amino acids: CASSQRTGGNTEAFF. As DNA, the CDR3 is TGTGCCAGCAGCCAAAGGACAGGCGGGAACACTGAAGCTTTCTTT.

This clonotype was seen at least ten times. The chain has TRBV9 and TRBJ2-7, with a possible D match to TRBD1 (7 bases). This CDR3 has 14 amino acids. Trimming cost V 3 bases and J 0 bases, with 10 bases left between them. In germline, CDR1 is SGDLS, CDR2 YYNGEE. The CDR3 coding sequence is TGTGCCAGCAGCGCAGGGGGGAGCTCCTACGAGCAGTACTTC. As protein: CASSAGGSSYEQYF.

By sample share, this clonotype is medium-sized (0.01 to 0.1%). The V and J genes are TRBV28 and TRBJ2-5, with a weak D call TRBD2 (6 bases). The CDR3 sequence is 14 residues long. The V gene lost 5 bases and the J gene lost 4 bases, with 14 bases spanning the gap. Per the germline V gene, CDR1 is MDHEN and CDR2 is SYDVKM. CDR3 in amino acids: CASSPQAGRETQYF. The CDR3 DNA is TGTGCCAGCAGTCCTCAGGCGGGGCGAGAGACCCAGTACTTC.

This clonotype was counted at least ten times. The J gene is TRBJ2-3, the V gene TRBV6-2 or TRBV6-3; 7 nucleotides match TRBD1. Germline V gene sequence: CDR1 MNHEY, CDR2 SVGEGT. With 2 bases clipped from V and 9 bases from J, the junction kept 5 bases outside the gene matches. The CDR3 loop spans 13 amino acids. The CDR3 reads CASSYKGQTTQYF. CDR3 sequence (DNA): TGTGCCAGCAGTTACAAGGGACAGACCACGCAGTATTTT.

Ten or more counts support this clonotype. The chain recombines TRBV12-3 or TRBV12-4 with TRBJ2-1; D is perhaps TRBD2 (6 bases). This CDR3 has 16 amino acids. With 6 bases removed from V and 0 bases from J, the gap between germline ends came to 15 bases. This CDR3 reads CASRPASALSYNEQFF. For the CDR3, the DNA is TGTGCCAGCAGGCCTGCTAGCGCCCTCTCCTACAATGAGCAGTTCTTC.

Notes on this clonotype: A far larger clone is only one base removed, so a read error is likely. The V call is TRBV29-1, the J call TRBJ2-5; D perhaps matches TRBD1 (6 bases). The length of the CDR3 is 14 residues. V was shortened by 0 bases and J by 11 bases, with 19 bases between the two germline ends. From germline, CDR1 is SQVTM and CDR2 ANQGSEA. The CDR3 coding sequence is TGCAGCGTTGAAGAGATCAGGGGTGGAGGTGAGCAGTACTTC. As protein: CSVEEIRGGGEQYF.

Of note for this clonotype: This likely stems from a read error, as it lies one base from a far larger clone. The CDR3 reads CASSQEGLYNEQYF. CDR3 in DNA: TGTGCCAGCAGCCAAGAGGGACTCTACAATGAGCAGTACTTC. The rearrangement uses TRBV3-1 and TRBJ2-5, with D possibly being TRBD2 (6 bases). V gave up 0 bases and J gave up 11 bases, with 16 bases separating them. Germline V gives CDR1 LGHDT, CDR2 YNNKEL (reference sequence). The CDR3 spans 14 residues.

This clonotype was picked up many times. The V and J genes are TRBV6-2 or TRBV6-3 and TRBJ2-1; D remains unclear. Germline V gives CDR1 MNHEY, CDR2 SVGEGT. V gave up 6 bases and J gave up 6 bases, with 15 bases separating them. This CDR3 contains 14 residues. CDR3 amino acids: CASSAPVLLNEQFF. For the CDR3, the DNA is TGTGCCAGCAGCGCTCCAGTTCTCCTCAATGAGCAGTTCTTC.

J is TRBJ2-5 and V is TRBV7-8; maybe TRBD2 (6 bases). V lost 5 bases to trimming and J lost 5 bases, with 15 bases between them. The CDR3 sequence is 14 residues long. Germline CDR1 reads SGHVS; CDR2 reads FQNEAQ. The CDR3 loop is CASSGRLVGETQYF. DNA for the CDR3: TGTGCCAGCAGCGGCAGACTAGTAGGGGAGACCCAGTACTTC.

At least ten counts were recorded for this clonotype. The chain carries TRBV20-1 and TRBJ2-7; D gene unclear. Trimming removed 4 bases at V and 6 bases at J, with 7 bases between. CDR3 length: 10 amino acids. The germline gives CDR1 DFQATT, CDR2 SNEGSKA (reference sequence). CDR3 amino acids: CSAMPGEQYF. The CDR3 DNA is TGCAGTGCTATGCCGGGCGAGCAGTACTTC.

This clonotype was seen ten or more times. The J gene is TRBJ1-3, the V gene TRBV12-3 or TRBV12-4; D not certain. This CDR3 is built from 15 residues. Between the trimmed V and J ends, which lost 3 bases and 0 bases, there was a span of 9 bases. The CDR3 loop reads CASSLDLTSGNTIYF. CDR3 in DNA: TGTGCCAGCAGTTTGGACCTAACCTCTGGAAACACCATATATTTT.

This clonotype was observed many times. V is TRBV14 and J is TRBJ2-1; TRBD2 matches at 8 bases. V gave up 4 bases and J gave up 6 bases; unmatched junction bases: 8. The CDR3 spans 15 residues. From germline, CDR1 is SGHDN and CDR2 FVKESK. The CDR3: CASSLTGLVINEQFF. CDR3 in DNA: TGTGCCAGCAGCCTTACGGGACTAGTCATCAATGAGCAGTTCTTC.

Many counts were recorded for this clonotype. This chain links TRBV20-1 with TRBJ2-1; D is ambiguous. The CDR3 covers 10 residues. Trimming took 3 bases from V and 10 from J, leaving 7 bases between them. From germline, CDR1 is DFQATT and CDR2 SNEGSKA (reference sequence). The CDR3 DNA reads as TGCAGTGCTAGCGTATCAGAGCAGTTCTTC. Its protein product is CSASVSEQFF.

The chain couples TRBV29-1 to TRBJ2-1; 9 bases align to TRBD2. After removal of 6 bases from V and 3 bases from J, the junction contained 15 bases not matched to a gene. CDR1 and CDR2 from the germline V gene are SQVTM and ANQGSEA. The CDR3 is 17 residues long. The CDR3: CSVVMGLAGGGYNEQFF. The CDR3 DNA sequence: TGCAGCGTCGTTATGGGTTTGGCGGGGGGGGGCTACAATGAGCAGTTCTTC.

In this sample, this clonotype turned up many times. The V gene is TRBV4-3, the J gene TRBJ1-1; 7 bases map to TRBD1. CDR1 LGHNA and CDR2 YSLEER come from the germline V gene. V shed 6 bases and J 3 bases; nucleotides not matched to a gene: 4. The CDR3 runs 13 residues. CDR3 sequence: CASRRGTDTEAFF. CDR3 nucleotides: TGCGCCAGCAGACGCGGGACAGACACTGAAGCTTTCTTT.

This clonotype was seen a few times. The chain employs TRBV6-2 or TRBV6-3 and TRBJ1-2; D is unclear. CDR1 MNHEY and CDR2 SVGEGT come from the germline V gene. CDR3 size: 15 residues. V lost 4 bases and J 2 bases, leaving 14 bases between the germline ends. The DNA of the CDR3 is TGTGCCAGCAGTTCCTTTGCGGCAGCCAACTATGGCTACACCTTC. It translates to CASSSFAAANYGYTF.

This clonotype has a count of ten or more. The CDR3 here is CASSVDGGRADTQYF. The CDR3 DNA follows: TGTGCCAGCAGCGTAGATGGCGGGAGGGCAGATACGCAGTATTTT. This chain links TRBV9 with TRBJ2-3, with 9 bases identical to TRBD2. V shed 0 bases, J shed 4 bases, and the junction held 3 bases outside the gene matches. CDR1 is SGDLS, CDR2 YYNGEE, per germline. CDR3 size: 15 residues. The whole variable domain, remainder taken from reference TRBV9 and TRBJ2-3, is DSGVTQTPKHLITATGQRVTLRCSPRSGDLSVYWYQQSLDQGLQFLIQYYNGEERAKGNILERFSAQQFPDLHSELNLSSLELGDSALYFCASSVDGGRADTQYFGPGTRLTVL.

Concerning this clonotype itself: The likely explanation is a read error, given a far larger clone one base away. The CDR3: CASSTRGGEQFF. The DNA of the CDR3 is TGTGCCAGCAGTACCAGGGGAGGCGAGCAGTTCTTC. The chain combines TRBV7-2 with TRBJ2-1, with D perhaps being TRBD1 or TRBD2 (6 bases each). This CDR3 contains 12 residues. Germline V gene lookup returns CDR1 SGHTA and CDR2 FQGNSA. V was clipped by 6 bases and J by 10 bases, with 13 bases between them. Variable domain in full (rest from reference TRBV7-2 and TRBJ2-1): GAGVSQSPSNKVTEKGKDVELRCDPISGHTALYWYRQSLGQGLEFLIYFQGNSAPDKSGLPSDRFSAERTGGSVSTLTIQRTQQEDSAVYLCASSTRGGEQFFGPGTRLTVL.

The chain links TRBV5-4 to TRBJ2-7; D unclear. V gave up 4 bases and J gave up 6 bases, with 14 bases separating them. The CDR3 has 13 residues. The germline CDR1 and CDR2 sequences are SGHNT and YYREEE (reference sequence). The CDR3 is CASSGYLGSEQYF. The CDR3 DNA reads TGTGCCAGCAGCGGATACTTGGGCTCCGAGCAGTACTTC. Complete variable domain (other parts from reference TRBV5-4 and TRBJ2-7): ETGVTQSPTHLIKTRGQQVTLRCSSQSGHNTVSWYQQALGQGPQFIFQYYREEENGRGNFPPRFSGLQFPNYSSELNVNALELDDSALYLCASSGYLGSEQYFGPGTRLTVT.

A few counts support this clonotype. As DNA, the CDR3 is TGTGCCAGCAGTTTATCGGGAACACTAGCGGGAGGGCCTTACAATGAGCAGTTCTTC. Translated: CASSLSGTLAGGPYNEQFF. This chain uses TRBV27 with TRBJ2-1, with 13 bases aligning to TRBD2. Trimming at V came to 0 bases and at J to 4 bases, leaving 9 bases not matched to a gene. Germline V gene sequence: CDR1 MNHEY, CDR2 SMNVEV (reference sequence). The CDR3 contains 19 residues.

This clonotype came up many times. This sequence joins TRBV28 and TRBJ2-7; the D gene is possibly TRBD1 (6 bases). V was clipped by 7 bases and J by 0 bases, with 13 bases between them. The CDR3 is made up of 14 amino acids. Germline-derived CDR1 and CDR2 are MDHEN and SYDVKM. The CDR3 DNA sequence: TGTGCCAGCACCAGAGACAGGAACTCCTACGAGCAGTACTTC. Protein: CASTRDRNSYEQYF.

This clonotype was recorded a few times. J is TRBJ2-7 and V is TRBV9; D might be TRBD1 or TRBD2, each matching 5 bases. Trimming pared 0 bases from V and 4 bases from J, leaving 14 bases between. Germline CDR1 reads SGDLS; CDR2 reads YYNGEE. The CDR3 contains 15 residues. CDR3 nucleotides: TGTGCCAGCAGCGTAGATGGGACGGGATATTACGAGCAGTACTTC. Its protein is CASSVDGTGYYEQYF. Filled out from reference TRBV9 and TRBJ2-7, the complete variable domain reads DSGVTQTPKHLITATGQRVTLRCSPRSGDLSVYWYQQSLDQGLQFLIQYYNGEERAKGNILERFSAQQFPDLHSELNLSSLELGDSALYFCASSVDGTGYYEQYFGPGTRLTVT.

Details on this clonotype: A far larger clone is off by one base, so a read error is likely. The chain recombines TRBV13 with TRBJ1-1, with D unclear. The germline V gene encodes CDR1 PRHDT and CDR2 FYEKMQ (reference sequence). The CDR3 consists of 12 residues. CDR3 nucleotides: TGTGCCAGCGGGGTTTTGAACACTGAAGCTTTATTT. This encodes CASGVLNTEALF.